This T cell receptor (beta chain) is drawn from a study of CD8 T cells in Susac syndrome. The CDR3 is 15 amino acids. With 2 bases removed from V and 4 bases from J, the gap between germline ends came to 14 bases. The V gene's germline CDR1 is DFQATT and CDR2 SNEGSKA (reference sequence). RNA was extracted with the RNeasy kit, and a quantity of roughly 0.45 to 1 ug was reverse transcribed using random hexamers. TCRdb itself ran the immunoSEQ multiplex PCR reads through MiXCR, one entry per CDR3 protein. This table has about 200,000 distinct CDR3 sequences, roughly 96% appearing once. The chain joins TRBV20-1 to TRBJ1-4; perhaps TRBD1 as D (5 bases). Sequenced input: CD4+ T cells from PBMCs. This TCR was recovered from a human donor in good health. For the CDR3, the DNA is TGCAGTGCTAGATCCCGGGACTTCAATAATGAAAAACTGTTTTTT. Encoded protein: CSARSRDFNNEKLFF.